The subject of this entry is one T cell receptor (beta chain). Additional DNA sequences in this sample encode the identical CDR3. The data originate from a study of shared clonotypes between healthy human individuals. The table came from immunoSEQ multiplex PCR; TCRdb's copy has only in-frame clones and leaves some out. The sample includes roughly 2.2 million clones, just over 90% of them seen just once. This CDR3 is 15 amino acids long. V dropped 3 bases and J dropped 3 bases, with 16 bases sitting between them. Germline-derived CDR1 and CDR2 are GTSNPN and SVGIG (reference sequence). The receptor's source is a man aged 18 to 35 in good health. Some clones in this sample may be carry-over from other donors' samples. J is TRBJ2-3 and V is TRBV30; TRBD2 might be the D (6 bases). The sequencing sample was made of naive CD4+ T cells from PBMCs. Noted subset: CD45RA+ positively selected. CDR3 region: CAWSVGGGGTDTQYF. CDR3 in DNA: TGTGCCTGGAGCGTCGGGGGAGGAGGAACAGATACGCAGTATTTT. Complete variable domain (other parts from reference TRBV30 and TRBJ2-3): SQTIHQWPATLVQPVGSPLSLECTVEGTSNPNLYWYRQAAGRGLQLLFYSVGIGQISSEVPQNLSASRPQDRQFILSSKKLLLSDSGFYLCAWSVGGGGTDTQYFGPGTRLTVL.